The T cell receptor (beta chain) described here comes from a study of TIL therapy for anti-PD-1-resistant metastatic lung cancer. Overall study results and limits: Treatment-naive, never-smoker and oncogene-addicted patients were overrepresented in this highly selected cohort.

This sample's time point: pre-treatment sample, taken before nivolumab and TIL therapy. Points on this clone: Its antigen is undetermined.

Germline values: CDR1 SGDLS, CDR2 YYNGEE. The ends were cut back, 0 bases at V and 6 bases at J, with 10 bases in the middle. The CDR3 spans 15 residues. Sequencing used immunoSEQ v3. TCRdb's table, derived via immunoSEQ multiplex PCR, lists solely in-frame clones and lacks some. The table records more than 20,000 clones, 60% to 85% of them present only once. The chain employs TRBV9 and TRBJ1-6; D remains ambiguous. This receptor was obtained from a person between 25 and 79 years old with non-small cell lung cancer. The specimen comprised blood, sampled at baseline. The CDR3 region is CASSVGTAFNSPLHF. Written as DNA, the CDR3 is TGTGCCAGCAGCGTAGGCACCGCATTTAATTCACCCCTCCACTTT.